This T cell receptor (beta chain) is from a study of control samples from healthy donors and cancer patients (dated by TCRdb to the early 2020s). From its cysteine to its phenylalanine, the CDR3 spans 16 amino acids. Only CDR3 DNA remains: 48 bases, in frame from the first base. The library was obtained by the immunoSEQ multiplex PCR assay. Held by TCRdb, this immuneACCESS table contains in-frame sequences only and omits some clones. Under half of the omission traces to an unresolved V gene where checked; the cause of the rest is unknown. In this sample the table shows 100,000 to 150,000 clones, about 90% of which occur a single time. The ten largest clones add up to 6% to 9.5% of the sample. On this clone itself: The target of this receptor is not known. No much larger clone exists at a distance of one base, and base qualities are not known.

Sequenced sample: PBMCs. This TCR came from a man aged 50-60 years with head and neck cancer. This sequence uses TRBV21-1 and TRBJ2-1; the table's D call, TRBD1, has no DNA check behind it. TRBV21-1 is reported as a pseudogene. The CDR3 region: CASSKAGWNAYNEQFF. The DNA sequence follows: TGTGCCAGCAGCAAAGCGGGCTGGAACGCCTACAATGAGCAGTTCTTC.